This TCR beta chain was identified in a study of neurological immune-mediated disorders. The study, taken as a whole, reports: Subjects shared no identical expanded-clone CDR3 amino acid sequences, suggesting private TCR-beta repertoires in all groups.

Synthesis of cDNA was performed by 5'RACE using 10-nucleotide random UMIs. TCRdb re-called the 5' RACE reads through MiXCR, storing one row per CDR3 protein. The data hold about 62,000 distinct CDR3 sequences, with about 3.5% observed a single time. Libraries used 2 million unsorted PBMCs kept frozen in RNAlater. The CDR3 sequence is 12 residues long. V lost 2 bases and J lost 8, with 9 bases in between. CDR1 and CDR2 (germline): SEHNR, FQNEAQ (reference sequence). There are a few counts of this clonotype. Its specificity is not known. This chain connects TRBV7-9 to TRBJ2-5; no reliable D call. Material for sequencing was PBMCs. This receptor was identified in a woman aged 50 to 60 with multiple sclerosis. CDR3 sequence reads: CASSLSTDTQYF. CDR3 DNA: TGTGCCAGCAGCTTATCAACGGACACCCAGTACTTC.